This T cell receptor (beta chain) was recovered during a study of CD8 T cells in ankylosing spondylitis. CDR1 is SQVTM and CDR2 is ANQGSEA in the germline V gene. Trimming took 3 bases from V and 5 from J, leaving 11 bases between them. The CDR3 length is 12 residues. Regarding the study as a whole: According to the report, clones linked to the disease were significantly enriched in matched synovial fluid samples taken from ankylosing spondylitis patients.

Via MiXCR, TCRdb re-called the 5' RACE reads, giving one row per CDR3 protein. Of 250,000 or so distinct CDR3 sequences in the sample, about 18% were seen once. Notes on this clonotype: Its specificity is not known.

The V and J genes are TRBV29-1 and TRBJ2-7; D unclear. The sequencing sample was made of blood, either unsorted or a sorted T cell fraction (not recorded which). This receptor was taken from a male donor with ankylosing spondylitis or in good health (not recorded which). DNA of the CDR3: TGCAGCGTTGAGCTTCTAGGAAACGAGCAGTACTTC. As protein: CSVELLGNEQYF.